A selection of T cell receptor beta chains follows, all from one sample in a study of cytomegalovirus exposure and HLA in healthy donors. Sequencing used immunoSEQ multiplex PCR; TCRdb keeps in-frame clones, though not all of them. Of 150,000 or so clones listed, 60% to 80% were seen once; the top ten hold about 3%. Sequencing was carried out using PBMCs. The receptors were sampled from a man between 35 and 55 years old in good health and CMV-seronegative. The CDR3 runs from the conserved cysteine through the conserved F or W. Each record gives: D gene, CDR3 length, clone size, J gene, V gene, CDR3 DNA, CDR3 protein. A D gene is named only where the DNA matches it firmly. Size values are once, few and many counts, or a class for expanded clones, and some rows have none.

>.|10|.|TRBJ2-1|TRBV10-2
TGCGCCAGCACGGGAAATGAGCAGTTCTTC
CASTGNEQFF
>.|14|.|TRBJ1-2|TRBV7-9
TGTGCCAGCAGCTCAGCGGGCATTGTCTATGGCTACACCTTC
CASSSAGIVYGYTF
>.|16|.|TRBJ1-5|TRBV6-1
TGTGCCAGCAGTGCAAACAGGGTGGTGTCAGGTCAGCCCCAGCATTTT
CASSANRVVSGQPQHF
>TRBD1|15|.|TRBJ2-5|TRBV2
TGTGCCAGCACCCGAAGGGGACAGGGTGGGGAGACCCAGTACTTC
CASTRRGQGGETQYF
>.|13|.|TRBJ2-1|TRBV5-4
TGTGCCAGCAGCTTGGACAGGGATGGTGAGCAGTTCTTC
CASSLDRDGEQFF
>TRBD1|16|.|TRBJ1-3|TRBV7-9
TGTGCCAGCAGCTCAACGACAGGGGGCTTGGATAACACCATATATTTT
CASSSTTGGLDNTIYF
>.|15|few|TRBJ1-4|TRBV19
TGTGCCAGTAGTATAGGCGGACGGGGGAATGAAGAACTGTTTTTT
CASSIGGRGNEELFF
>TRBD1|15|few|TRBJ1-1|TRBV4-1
TGCGCCAGCAGCCAACTCCCCCAGGGGGGAACCGAAGCTTTCTTT
CASSQLPQGGTEAFF
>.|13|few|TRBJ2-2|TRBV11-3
TGTGCCAGCAGCTTGAGGGATCCCGGGGAGCTGTTTTTT
CASSLRDPGELFF
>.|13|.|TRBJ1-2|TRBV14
TGTGCCAGCAGCCAAGATCGTAGCTATGGCTACACCTTC
CASSQDRSYGYTF
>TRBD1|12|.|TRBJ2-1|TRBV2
TGTGCCAGCAGGGACAGGGGGCATGAGCAGTTCTTC
CASRDRGHEQFF
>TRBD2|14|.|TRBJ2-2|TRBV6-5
TGTGCCAGCAGTTACAGCGGGGACACCGGGGAGCTGTTTTTT
CASSYSGDTGELFF
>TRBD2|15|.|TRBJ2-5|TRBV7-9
TGTGCCAGCAGCTTAGCGCTGGGACTAGCGGAGACCCAGTACTTC
CASSLALGLAETQYF
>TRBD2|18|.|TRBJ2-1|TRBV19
TGTGCCAGTAGTGCGTGGACTAGCGGGGGCCCTACGCTCAATGAGCAGTTCTTC
CASSAWTSGGPTLNEQFF
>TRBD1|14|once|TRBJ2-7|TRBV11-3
TGTGCCAGCAGCTTAGGGGGACAGAGCTACGAGCAGTACTTC
CASSLGGQSYEQYF
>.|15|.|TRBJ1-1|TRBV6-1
TGTGCCAGCAGTGAAGGCTCGGCAGGGATGACTGAAGCTTTCTTT
CASSEGSAGMTEAFF
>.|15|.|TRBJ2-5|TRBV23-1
TGCGCCAGCAGCCCTATTCGGCTAGCCCCAGAGACCCAGTACTTC
CASSPIRLAPETQYF
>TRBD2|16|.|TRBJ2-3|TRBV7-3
TGTGCCAGCAGGCCCCCCGGACTAGCGCTTACAGATACGCAGTATTTT
CASRPPGLALTDTQYF
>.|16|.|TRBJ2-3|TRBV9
TGTGCCAGCAGCGTACTTTGGGACTCTAGCACAGATACGCAGTATTTT
CASSVLWDSSTDTQYF
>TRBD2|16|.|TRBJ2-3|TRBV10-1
TGCGCCAGCAGTGAAAACAGCGGGGGGACGGCAGATACGCAGTATTTT
CASSENSGGTADTQYF
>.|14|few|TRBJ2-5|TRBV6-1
TGTGCCAGCAGTGCCCTAGGGGCGGGGGAGACCCAGTACTTC
CASSALGAGETQYF
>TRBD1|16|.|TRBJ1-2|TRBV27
TGTGCCAGCAGTTCTAGCTCCGGGACAGTGAGCTATGGCTACACCTTC
CASSSSSGTVSYGYTF